This TCR beta chain was retrieved from a study of T cells in Graves' hyperthyroidism and ophthalmopathy. This clonotype was seen repeatedly, ten times or more. The CDR3 regions of TCR beta were amplified from RNA transcripts. TCR CDR3 underwent first-round RT-PCR with the HTBI primer set. One entry per CDR3 protein, called by TCRdb with MiXCR from the multiplex PCR reads. Of about 700,000 distinct CDR3 sequences in the sample, 12% to 15% were seen once. CDR1 is SEHNR and CDR2 is FQNEAQ in the germline V gene (reference sequence). The trim removed 5 bases at V and 0 bases at J, leaving 6 bases unmatched. The length of the CDR3 is 16 residues.

Source material: blood. This sequence was found in a woman between 18 and 29 years old with Graves' hyperthyroidism. This sequence joins TRBV7-9 and TRBJ2-7; 11 bases align to TRBD2. The CDR3 DNA sequence: TGTGCCAGCAGCCCGGGGACTAGCGGAATCTCCTACGAGCAGTACTTC. It codes for CASSPGTSGISYEQYF.